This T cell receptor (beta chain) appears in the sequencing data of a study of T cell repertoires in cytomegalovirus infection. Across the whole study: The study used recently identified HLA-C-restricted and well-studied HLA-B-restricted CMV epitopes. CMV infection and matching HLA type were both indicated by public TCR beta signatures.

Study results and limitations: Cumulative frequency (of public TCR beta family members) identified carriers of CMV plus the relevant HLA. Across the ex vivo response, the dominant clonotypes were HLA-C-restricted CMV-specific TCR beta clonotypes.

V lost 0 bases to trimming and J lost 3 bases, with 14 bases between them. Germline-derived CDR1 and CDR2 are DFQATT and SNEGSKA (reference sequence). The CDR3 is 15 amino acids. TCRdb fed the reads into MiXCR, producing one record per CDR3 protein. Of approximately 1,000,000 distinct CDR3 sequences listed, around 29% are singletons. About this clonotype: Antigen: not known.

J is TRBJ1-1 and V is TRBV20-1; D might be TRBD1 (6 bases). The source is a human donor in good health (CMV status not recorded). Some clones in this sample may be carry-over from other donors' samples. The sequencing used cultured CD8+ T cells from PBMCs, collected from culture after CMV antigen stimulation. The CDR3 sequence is CSARDLRGLDTEAFF. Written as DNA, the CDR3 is TGCAGTGCTAGAGATCTCCGGGGGCTGGACACTGAAGCTTTCTTT.